These 7 T cell receptor beta chains were sequenced from one sample in a study of blood T cell repertoires in COVID-19. TCRdb's table, derived via immunoSEQ multiplex PCR, lists solely in-frame clones and lacks some. The sample carries about 340,000 clones, around nine tenths recorded once. Sample: peripheral blood. These receptors originate from a woman between 65 and 79 years old with COVID-19, enrolled during active disease.

The rearrangement uses TRBV7-9 and TRBJ1-2, with TRBD1 identical over 7 bases. The V and J ends lost 5 bases and 4 bases, in that order; junction bases with no gene match: 7. This CDR3 region has 14 residues. Germline V gene sequence: CDR1 SEHNR, CDR2 FQNEAQ (reference sequence). The CDR3 here is CASSPTGSGYGYTF. The CDR3 DNA reads TGTGCCAGCAGCCCGACAGGGTCGGGCTATGGCTACACCTTC.

The genes are TRBV7-9 and TRBJ1-3; D unresolved. The germline V gene has CDR1 SEHNR and CDR2 FQNEAQ (reference sequence). The V gene lost 5 bases and the J gene lost 2 bases, with 10 bases spanning the gap. The CDR3 loop spans 14 amino acids. CDR3 DNA: TGTGCCAGCAGCCCCTCGGGGACTGGAAACACCATATATTTT. Translating it yields CASSPSGTGNTIYF.

This clone was counted a single time. The chain has TRBV15 and TRBJ2-3, with a possible D match to TRBD2 (5 bases). The length of the CDR3 is 13 residues. V was clipped by 0 bases and J by 5 bases, with 6 bases between them. Germline CDR1 and CDR2: LNHNV and YYDKDF (reference sequence). The CDR3 coding sequence is TGTGCCACCAGCAGAGATGCGGGAGATACGCAGTATTTT. Protein: CATSRDAGDTQYF.

This chain uses TRBV6-1 with TRBJ2-5, with 8 positions matching TRBD1. Germline CDR1 reads MNHNS; CDR2 reads SASEGT. Trimming cost V 1 base and J 4 bases; bases outside gene matches: 5. The CDR3 sequence is 15 residues long. The CDR3 coding sequence is TGTGCCAGCAGTGAAGGATCAGGGGGCAGAGAGACCCAGTACTTC. It yields the protein CASSEGSGGRETQYF.

This clone came up once. The chain is built from TRBV29-1 and TRBJ2-1; a weak D match, TRBD2 (5 bases). The CDR3 contains 14 residues. V lost 6 bases to trimming and J lost 6 bases, with 18 bases between them. Germline V gene lookup returns CDR1 SQVTM and CDR2 ANQGSEA. The CDR3 coding sequence is TGCAGCGTCTTGACGGGGAAGTTGAGCAATGAGCAGTTCTTC. Translation: CSVLTGKLSNEQFF.

The V call is TRBV18, the J call TRBJ1-5; no clear D. There are 15 residues in the CDR3. The germline gives CDR1 KGHSH, CDR2 LQKENI. Trimming removed 2 bases from V and 7 bases from J, with 15 bases in between. CDR3 DNA: TGTGCCAGCTCACCAGATTCCGGAGTCGGGCAGCCCCAGCATTTT. Protein: CASSPDSGVGQPQHF.

This rearrangement joins TRBV5-1 to TRBJ1-1; D is perhaps TRBD1 (6 bases). The germline V gene encodes CDR1 SGHRS and CDR2 YFSETQ. The CDR3 is 15 amino acids. Trimming left V 2 bases short and J 4 bases short, with 15 bases between. CDR3 sequence: CASSLQGITGTEAFF. Written as DNA, the CDR3 is TGCGCCAGCAGCTTACAGGGAATAACGGGCACTGAAGCTTTCTTT.